The rows below give T cell receptor beta chains drawn from one sample of a study of T-cell memory formation after mild COVID-19. Each CDR3 protein is one row after TCRdb ran MiXCR on the 5' RACE reads. The sample carries about 540,000 distinct CDR3 sequences, around 21% recorded once. Material for sequencing was PBMCs or a T cell subset sorted from them (not recorded which). The source of these receptors is an adult woman who had mild COVID-19 (a few samples of this study predate the infection). Cell type and time point are not known. The CDR3 runs from the conserved cysteine through the conserved F or W. The D gene is left open where the match is weak. Size values are once, few and many counts, or a class for expanded clones, and some rows have none.

cdr3_aa: CSARRDLGHGYTF; cdr3_nt: TGCAGTGCTAGAAGGGACCTCGGGCATGGCTACACCTTC; d_call: .; j_call: TRBJ1-2; v_call: TRBV20-1; clone_size: .
cdr3_aa: CASRHWSLGDTGELFF; cdr3_nt: TGTGCCAGCAGGCACTGGTCCCTGGGGGACACCGGGGAGCTGTTTTTT; d_call: .; j_call: TRBJ2-2; v_call: TRBV6-2/TRBV6-3; clone_size: few
cdr3_aa: CASSQLGARDEQYF; cdr3_nt: TGTGCCAGCAGCCAACTAGGGGCTAGGGACGAGCAGTACTTC; d_call: .; j_call: TRBJ2-7; v_call: TRBV3-1; clone_size: .
cdr3_aa: CASSPSFSANTGELFF; cdr3_nt: TGCGCCAGCAGCCCCTCGTTCTCCGCGAACACCGGGGAGCTGTTTTTT; d_call: .; j_call: TRBJ2-2; v_call: TRBV5-1; clone_size: .
cdr3_aa: CASSYDYEQYF; cdr3_nt: TGTGCCAGCAGCTACGATTACGAGCAGTACTTC; d_call: .; j_call: TRBJ2-7; v_call: TRBV6-5; clone_size: .
cdr3_aa: CASKDGGRLDTQYF; cdr3_nt: TGTGCCAGCAAGGACGGCGGGAGACTAGATACGCAGTATTTT; d_call: TRBD2; j_call: TRBJ2-3; v_call: TRBV7-2; clone_size: few
cdr3_aa: CASSLGGGFYEQYF; cdr3_nt: TGCGCCAGCAGCTTGGGCGGGGGGTTCTACGAGCAGTACTTC; d_call: TRBD2; j_call: TRBJ2-7; v_call: TRBV5-1; clone_size: .
cdr3_aa: CASSSGQTTGELFF; cdr3_nt: TGTGCCAGCAGTTCGGGACAGACCACCGGGGAGCTGTTTTTT; d_call: TRBD1; j_call: TRBJ2-2; v_call: TRBV12-3/TRBV12-4; clone_size: many
cdr3_aa: CASRHAVGGETQYF; cdr3_nt: TGTGCCAGCCGCCACGCTGTAGGAGGGGAGACCCAGTACTTC; d_call: .; j_call: TRBJ2-5; v_call: TRBV28; clone_size: .
cdr3_aa: CASTPWRGGSDTQYF; cdr3_nt: TGTGCCAGCACCCCTTGGCGGGGGGGCTCGGATACGCAGTATTTT; d_call: TRBD2; j_call: TRBJ2-3; v_call: TRBV7-9; clone_size: many
cdr3_aa: CASSQEGPSGGLQWEQFF; cdr3_nt: TGCGCCAGCAGCCAAGAAGGTCCTAGCGGGGGATTACAATGGGAGCAGTTCTTC; d_call: TRBD2; j_call: TRBJ2-1; v_call: TRBV4-1; clone_size: few
cdr3_aa: CASSRGGWGPLF; cdr3_nt: TGCGCCAGCAGCCGGGGGGGATGGGGGCCATTGTTC; d_call: .; j_call: TRBJ1-2; v_call: TRBV4-3; clone_size: few
cdr3_aa: CASSRSGASDTQYF; cdr3_nt: TGTGCCAGCAGCCGTTCGGGGGCCTCAGATACGCAGTATTTT; d_call: .; j_call: TRBJ2-3; v_call: TRBV2; clone_size: once
cdr3_aa: CASSVAGSYEQYF; cdr3_nt: TGTGCCAGCAGCGTAGCGGGCTCCTACGAGCAGTACTTC; d_call: TRBD2; j_call: TRBJ2-7; v_call: TRBV2; clone_size: few
cdr3_aa: CASSLGTSGVLLAKNIQYF; cdr3_nt: TGTGCCAGCAGTCTAGGGACTAGCGGGGTCCTTCTAGCCAAAAACATTCAGTACTTC; d_call: TRBD2; j_call: TRBJ2-4; v_call: TRBV6-5; clone_size: few
cdr3_aa: CASSLRTGVEKLFF; cdr3_nt: TGTGCCAGCAGTTTACGAACAGGTGTTGAAAAACTGTTTTTT; d_call: .; j_call: TRBJ1-4; v_call: TRBV12-3/TRBV12-4; clone_size: few
cdr3_aa: CASSQTGRENTEAFF; cdr3_nt: TGTGCCAGCAGCCAGACGGGGCGGGAGAACACTGAAGCTTTCTTT; d_call: .; j_call: TRBJ1-1; v_call: TRBV7-9; clone_size: .
cdr3_aa: CASSRGQDNQPQHF; cdr3_nt: TGTGCCAGCTCACGCGGACAGGACAATCAGCCCCAGCATTTT; d_call: TRBD1; j_call: TRBJ1-5; v_call: TRBV18; clone_size: .
cdr3_aa: CASSLVSGTGELFF; cdr3_nt: TGCGCCAGCAGCTTGGTTAGCGGAACCGGGGAGCTGTTTTTT; d_call: .; j_call: TRBJ2-2; v_call: TRBV5-1; clone_size: many
cdr3_aa: CASRLETGNTEAFF; cdr3_nt: TGTGCCAGCAGATTAGAAACAGGGAACACTGAAGCTTTCTTT; d_call: .; j_call: TRBJ1-1; v_call: TRBV2; clone_size: .
cdr3_aa: CASSEGQGAPYNSPLHF; cdr3_nt: TGTGCCAGCAGCGAAGGACAGGGGGCGCCTTATAATTCACCCCTCCACTTT; d_call: TRBD1; j_call: TRBJ1-6; v_call: TRBV9; clone_size: .
cdr3_aa: CASSFMVSSYNEQFF; cdr3_nt: TGTGCCAGCAGCTTTATGGTAAGCTCCTACAATGAGCAGTTCTTC; d_call: .; j_call: TRBJ2-1; v_call: TRBV11-2; clone_size: few
cdr3_aa: CASSLETGADTQYF; cdr3_nt: TGCGCCAGCAGCTTGGAGACAGGGGCAGATACGCAGTATTTT; d_call: TRBD1; j_call: TRBJ2-3; v_call: TRBV5-1; clone_size: few
cdr3_aa: CASRAPAVYGYTF; cdr3_nt: TGTGCCAGCAGGGCCCCCGCTGTGTATGGCTACACCTTC; d_call: .; j_call: TRBJ1-2; v_call: TRBV6-2/TRBV6-3; clone_size: few
cdr3_aa: CASSPGTPDTQYF; cdr3_nt: TGCGCCAGCAGCCCTGGTACCCCAGATACGCAGTATTTT; d_call: .; j_call: TRBJ2-3; v_call: TRBV5-1; clone_size: .
cdr3_aa: CASSLGLAGGPYEQYF; cdr3_nt: TGTGCCAGCAGCTTGGGACTAGCGGGGGGCCCCTACGAGCAGTACTTC; d_call: TRBD2; j_call: TRBJ2-7; v_call: TRBV5-4; clone_size: few
cdr3_aa: CASSIENRVTEAFF; cdr3_nt: TGTGCCAGTAGTATCGAGAACAGGGTCACTGAAGCTTTCTTT; d_call: .; j_call: TRBJ1-1; v_call: TRBV19; clone_size: .
cdr3_aa: CASSLVRGRETQYF; cdr3_nt: TGCGCCAGCAGCTTGGTGAGGGGCCGGGAGACCCAGTACTTC; d_call: .; j_call: TRBJ2-5; v_call: TRBV5-1; clone_size: few
cdr3_aa: CASSKREGRPGELFF; cdr3_nt: TGTGCCAGCAGTAAGCGGGAGGGCCGGCCCGGGGAGCTGTTTTTT; d_call: TRBD2; j_call: TRBJ2-2; v_call: TRBV2; clone_size: .
cdr3_aa: CASSQGLAGAGFSYEQYF; cdr3_nt: TGCGCCAGCAGCCAAGGGCTAGCGGGAGCCGGTTTCTCCTACGAGCAGTACTTC; d_call: TRBD2; j_call: TRBJ2-7; v_call: TRBV4-3; clone_size: .
cdr3_aa: CASSLFAGGVTDTQYF; cdr3_nt: TGTGCCAGCAGCTTATTTGCTGGGGGCGTCACAGATACGCAGTATTTT; d_call: .; j_call: TRBJ2-3; v_call: TRBV7-9; clone_size: .
cdr3_aa: CASSAHGLLAFF; cdr3_nt: TGTGCCAGCAGCGCGCACGGACTGCTGGCTTTCTTT; d_call: .; j_call: TRBJ1-1; v_call: TRBV7-8; clone_size: few
cdr3_aa: CASSPRDNEQFF; cdr3_nt: TGTGCCAGCAGCCCCAGGGACAATGAGCAGTTCTTC; d_call: .; j_call: TRBJ2-1; v_call: TRBV7-2; clone_size: .
cdr3_aa: CASSRTGGSGEQYF; cdr3_nt: TGTGCCAGCAGTCGGACAGGGGGCTCTGGAGAGCAGTACTTC; d_call: TRBD1; j_call: TRBJ2-7; v_call: TRBV9; clone_size: few
cdr3_aa: CASSLFAGTRTDTQYF; cdr3_nt: TGCGCCAGCAGCTTGTTTGCGGGGACCCGCACAGATACGCAGTATTTT; d_call: .; j_call: TRBJ2-3; v_call: TRBV5-1; clone_size: few